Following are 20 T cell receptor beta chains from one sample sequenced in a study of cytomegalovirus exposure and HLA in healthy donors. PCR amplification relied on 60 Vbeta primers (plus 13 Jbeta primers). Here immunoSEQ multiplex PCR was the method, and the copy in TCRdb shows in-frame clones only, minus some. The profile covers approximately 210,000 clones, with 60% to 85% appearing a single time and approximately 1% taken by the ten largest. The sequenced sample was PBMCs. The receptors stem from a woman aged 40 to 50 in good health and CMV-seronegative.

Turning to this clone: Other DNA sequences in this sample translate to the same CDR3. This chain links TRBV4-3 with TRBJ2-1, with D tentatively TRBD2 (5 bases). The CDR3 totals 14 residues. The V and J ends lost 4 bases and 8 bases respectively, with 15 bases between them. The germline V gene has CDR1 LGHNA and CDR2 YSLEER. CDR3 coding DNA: TGCGCCAGCAGCCGACTATCTCTCGGCGATGAGCAGTTCTTC. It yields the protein CASSRLSLGDEQFF.

In DNA form, the CDR3 reads TGTGCCAGCATGGGCCCCGCCGGCACTGAAGCTTTCTTT. Translation gives CASMGPAGTEAFF. J is TRBJ1-1 and V is TRBV11-2; D is uncertain. From germline, CDR1 is SGHAT and CDR2 FQNNGV. The V end was cut by 7 bases, the J end by 4 bases, with 13 bases between. The CDR3 is 13 amino acids.

The DNA for the CDR3 is TGCGCCAGCAGCCAAGAATATACTAGCGGAACTAGCACAGATACGCAGTATTTT. It encodes CASSQEYTSGTSTDTQYF. The V gene is TRBV4-3, the J gene TRBJ2-3; TRBD2 aligns across 8 bases. V lost 0 bases and J lost 0; bases outside the gene matches: 8. The germline gives CDR1 LGHNA, CDR2 YSLEER. This CDR3 comprises 18 residues.

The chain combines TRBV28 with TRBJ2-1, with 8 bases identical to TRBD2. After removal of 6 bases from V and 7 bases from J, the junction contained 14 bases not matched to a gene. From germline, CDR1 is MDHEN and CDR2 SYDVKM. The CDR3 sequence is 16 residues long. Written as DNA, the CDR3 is TGTGCCAGCAGCCTCCTGGGGATGTCGGGAGGGAATGAGCAGTTCTTC. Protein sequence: CASSLLGMSGGNEQFF.

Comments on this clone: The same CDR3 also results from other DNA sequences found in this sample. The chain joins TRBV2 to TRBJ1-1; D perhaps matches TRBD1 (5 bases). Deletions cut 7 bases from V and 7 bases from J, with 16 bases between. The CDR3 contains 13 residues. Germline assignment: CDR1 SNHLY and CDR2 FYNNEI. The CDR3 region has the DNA TGTGCCAGCACTAGGGACTTCGGTAGTGAAGCTTTCTTT. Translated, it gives CASTRDFGSEAFF. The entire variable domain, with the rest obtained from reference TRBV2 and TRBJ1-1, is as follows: EPEVTQTPSHQVTQMGQEVILRCVPISNHLYFYWYRQILGQKVEFLVSFYNNEISEKSEIFDDQFSVERPDGSNFTLKIRSTKLEDSAMYFCASTRDFGSEAFFGQGTRLTVV.

The CDR3 DNA reads as TGTGCCAGCAGCGCCGGGACAGATACGGCTTATGGCTACACCTTC. Encoded protein: CASSAGTDTAYGYTF. This rearrangement joins TRBV9 to TRBJ1-2; 7 positions match TRBD1. The V gene's germline CDR1 is SGDLS and CDR2 YYNGEE. V was clipped by 3 bases and J by 5 bases; unmatched bases: 10. This CDR3 region has 15 residues.

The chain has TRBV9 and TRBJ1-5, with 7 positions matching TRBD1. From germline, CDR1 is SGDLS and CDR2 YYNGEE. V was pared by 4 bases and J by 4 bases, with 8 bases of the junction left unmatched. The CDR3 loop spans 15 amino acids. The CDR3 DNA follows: TGTGCCAGCAGCCCATCAGGGGGTGTAAATCAGCCCCAGCATTTT. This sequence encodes CASSPSGGVNQPQHF.

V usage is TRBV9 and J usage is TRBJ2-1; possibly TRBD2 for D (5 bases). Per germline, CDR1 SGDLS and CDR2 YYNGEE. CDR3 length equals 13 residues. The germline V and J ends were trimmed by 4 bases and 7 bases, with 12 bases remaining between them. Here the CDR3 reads CASSPPSLNEQFF. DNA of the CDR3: TGTGCCAGCAGCCCGCCTAGCTTAAATGAGCAGTTCTTC.

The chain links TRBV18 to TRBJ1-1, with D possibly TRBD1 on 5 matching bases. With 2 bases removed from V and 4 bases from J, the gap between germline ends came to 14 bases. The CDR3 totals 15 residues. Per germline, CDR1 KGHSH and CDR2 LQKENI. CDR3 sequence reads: CASSPGQGGFTEAFF. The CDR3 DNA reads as TGTGCCAGCTCACCAGGGCAGGGAGGATTCACTGAAGCTTTCTTT.

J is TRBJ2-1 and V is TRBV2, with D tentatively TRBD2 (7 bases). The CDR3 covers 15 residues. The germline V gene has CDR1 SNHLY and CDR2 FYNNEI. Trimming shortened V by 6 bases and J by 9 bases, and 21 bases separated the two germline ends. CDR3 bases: TGTGCCAGCAGCCCCTCTGGAGGGAGGGGGGGTGAGCAGTTCTTC. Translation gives CASSPSGGRGGEQFF.

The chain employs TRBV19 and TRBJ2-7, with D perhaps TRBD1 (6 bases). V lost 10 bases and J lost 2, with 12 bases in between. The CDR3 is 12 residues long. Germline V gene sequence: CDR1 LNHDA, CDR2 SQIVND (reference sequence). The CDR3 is CATRTATYEQYF. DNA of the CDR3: TGTGCCACCAGGACAGCTACCTACGAGCAGTACTTC.

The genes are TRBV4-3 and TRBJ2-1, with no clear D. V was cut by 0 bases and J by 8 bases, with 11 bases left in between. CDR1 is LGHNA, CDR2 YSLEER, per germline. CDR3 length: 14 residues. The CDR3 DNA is TGCGCCAGCAGCCAAGATAGGCTGAGCGATGAGCAGTTCTTC. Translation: CASSQDRLSDEQFF.

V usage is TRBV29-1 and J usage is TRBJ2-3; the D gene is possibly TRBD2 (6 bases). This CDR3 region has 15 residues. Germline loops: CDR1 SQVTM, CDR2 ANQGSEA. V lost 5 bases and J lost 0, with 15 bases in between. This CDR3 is CSVFYVGTSTDTQYF. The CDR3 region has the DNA TGCAGCGTTTTTTATGTAGGGACTAGCACAGATACGCAGTATTTT.

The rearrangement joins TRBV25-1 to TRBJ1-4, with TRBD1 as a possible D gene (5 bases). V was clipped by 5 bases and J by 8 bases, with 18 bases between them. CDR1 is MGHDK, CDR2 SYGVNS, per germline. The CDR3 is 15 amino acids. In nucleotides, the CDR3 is TGTGCCAGCAGTTCCTTCGGAGGGGCGGGGGAAAAACTGTTTTTT. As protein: CASSSFGGAGEKLFF.

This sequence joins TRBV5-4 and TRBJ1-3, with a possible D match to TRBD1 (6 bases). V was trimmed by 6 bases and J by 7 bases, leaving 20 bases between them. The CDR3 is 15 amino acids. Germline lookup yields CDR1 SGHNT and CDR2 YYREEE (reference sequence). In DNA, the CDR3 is TGTGCCAGCAACGGGACATGGCCTCTGGGGAACACCATATATTTT. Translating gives CASNGTWPLGNTIYF.

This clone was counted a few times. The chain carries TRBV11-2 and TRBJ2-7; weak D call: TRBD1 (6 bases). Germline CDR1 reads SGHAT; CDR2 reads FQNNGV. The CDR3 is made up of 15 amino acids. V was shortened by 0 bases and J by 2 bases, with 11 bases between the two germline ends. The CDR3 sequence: CASSLDPGEAYEQYV. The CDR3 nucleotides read TGTGCCAGCAGCTTAGATCCAGGGGAAGCCTACGAGCAGTACGTC.

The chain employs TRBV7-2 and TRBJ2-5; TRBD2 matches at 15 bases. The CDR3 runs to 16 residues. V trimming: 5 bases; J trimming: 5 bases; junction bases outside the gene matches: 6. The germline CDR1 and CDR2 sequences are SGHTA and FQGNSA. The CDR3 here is CASSRTGLAGGETQYF. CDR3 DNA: TGTGCCAGCAGCCGCACGGGACTAGCGGGAGGTGAGACCCAGTACTTC.

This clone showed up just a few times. Written as DNA, the CDR3 is TGTGCCTGGAGTGTACCTGGAGGCACAGATACGCAGTATTTT. It specifies CAWSVPGGTDTQYF. The V call is TRBV30, the J call TRBJ2-3; D remains unclear. Germline V lookup: CDR1 GTSNPN, CDR2 SVGIG (reference sequence). The CDR3 consists of 14 residues. V lost 0 bases, J lost 1 base, and 8 bases lay in between.

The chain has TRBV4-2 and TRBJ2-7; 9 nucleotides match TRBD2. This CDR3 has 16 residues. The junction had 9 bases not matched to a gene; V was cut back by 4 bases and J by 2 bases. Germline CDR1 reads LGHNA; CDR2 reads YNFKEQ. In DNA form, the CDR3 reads TGTGCCAGCAGCCCACCTAGAGGCGGGAGGGCCTACGAGCAGTACGTC. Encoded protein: CASSPPRGGRAYEQYV.

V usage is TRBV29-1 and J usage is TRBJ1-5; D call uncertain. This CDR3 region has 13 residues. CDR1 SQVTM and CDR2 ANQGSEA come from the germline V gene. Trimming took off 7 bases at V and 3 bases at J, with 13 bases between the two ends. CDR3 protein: CSGSSGTNQPQHF. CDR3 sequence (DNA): TGCAGCGGTAGTTCAGGAACCAATCAGCCCCAGCATTTT.